One and the same sample provided the 5 T cell receptor beta chains below, sequenced in a study of regulatory T cells in long-lasting Graves disease. Time point here: newly diagnosed GD, antithyroid drugs for less than 3 months. PBMC-derived RNA was used for the TCR library. HTBI primers from iRepertoire and Arm-PCR of CDR3 regions yielded the TCR beta libraries. MiXCR was run by TCRdb on the multiplex PCR reads, yielding one entry per CDR3 protein. The sample includes 580,000 or so distinct CDR3 sequences, roughly a sixth of them seen just once. This sample also belongs to another study, concerning T cells in Graves' hyperthyroidism and ophthalmopathy.

Sequences were derived from peripheral blood mononuclear cells (PBMCs), sampled at new diagnosis, from a patient treated with antithyroid drugs. The receptors were gathered from a man younger than 35 with Graves disease.

This clonotype was counted between two and nine times. The chain combines TRBV16 with TRBJ2-7; D is uncertain. V was shortened by 0 bases and J by 4 bases, with 13 bases between the two germline ends. Germline V CDR1 and CDR2: KGHSY, FQNENV. The CDR3 runs 15 residues. The chain's CDR3 is CASSQSSMVLYEQYF. In DNA form, the CDR3 reads TGTGCCAGCAGCCAATCGTCTATGGTCTTATACGAGCAGTACTTC.

The chain joins TRBV9 to TRBJ2-7; 8 bases map to TRBD1. This CDR3 is 14 amino acids long. Per the germline V gene, CDR1 is SGDLS and CDR2 is YYNGEE. The ends lost 2 bases at V and 6 bases at J; junction bases unmatched: 7. The CDR3 reads CASSVGTGNLEQYF. CDR3 nucleotides: TGTGCCAGCAGCGTCGGGACAGGTAACCTCGAGCAGTACTTC. The full variable domain, rest sourced from reference TRBV9 and TRBJ2-7, is DSGVTQTPKHLITATGQRVTLRCSPRSGDLSVYWYQQSLDQGLQFLIQYYNGEERAKGNILERFSAQQFPDLHSELNLSSLELGDSALYFCASSVGTGNLEQYFGPGTRLTVT.

This clonotype was detected a few times. This chain connects TRBV30 to TRBJ1-2, with D unclear. Germline V gene lookup returns CDR1 GTSNPN and CDR2 SVGIG (reference sequence). The CDR3 totals 12 residues. The germline V and J ends were trimmed by 6 bases and 2 bases, with 10 bases remaining between them. The chain's CDR3 is CACPQLNYGYTF. The CDR3 DNA is TGTGCCTGTCCCCAACTGAACTATGGCTACACCTTC. The full variable domain, completed using reference TRBV30 and TRBJ1-2, is SQTIHQWPATLVQPVGSPLSLECTVEGTSNPNLYWYRQAAGRGLQLLFYSVGIGQISSEVPQNLSASRPQDRQFILSSKKLLLSDSGFYLCACPQLNYGYTFGSGTRLTVV.

The chain joins TRBV9 to TRBJ2-7; 11 nucleotides line up with TRBD2. The germline V gene encodes CDR1 SGDLS and CDR2 YYNGEE. V shed 4 bases and J 1 base; nucleotides not matched to a gene: 4. There are 15 residues in the CDR3. The CDR3 DNA sequence: TGTGCCAGCAGCCGACTAGCGGGAACTTCCTACGAGCAGTACTTC. This encodes CASSRLAGTSYEQYF.

This rearrangement joins TRBV29-1 to TRBJ2-6; 7 positions agree with TRBD1. Germline V gene lookup returns CDR1 SQVTM and CDR2 ANQGSEA. The CDR3 spans 15 residues. The trim removed 2 bases at V and 2 bases at J, leaving 3 bases unmatched. The CDR3 DNA sequence: TGCAGCGTTGAACACAGGGGTGCTGGGGCCAACGTCCTGACTTTC. This translates into CSVEHRGAGANVLTF.